This paragraph covers one TCR beta chain sequence. Its antigen remains unidentified. These data come from a study of shared clonotypes between healthy human individuals. Findings and limits, study-wide: A handful of donors showed sharing of about 4.7% of naive CD4 clonotypes.

Libraries were prepared by immunoSEQ multiplex PCR; TCRdb keeps only in-frame clonotypes and omits some of them. In the table there are around 1,900,000 clones, around 95% of which are singletons. Naivety among CD8 cells was defined by CD45RO negativity and positive CCR7 selection, thereby excluding terminally differentiated effector memory CD45RA+ cells. Germline V gene data show CDR1 as MNHEY and CDR2 as SMNVEV (reference sequence). The CDR3 covers 14 residues. V gave up 10 bases and J gave up 1 base, with 11 bases separating them. Input material: naive CD8+ T cells from PBMCs. This chain joins TRBV27 and TRBJ2-6; tentative D call: TRBD2 (5 bases). This receptor was obtained from a man aged 18 to 30 in good health. Some clones in this sample may be carry-over from other donors' samples. In DNA, the CDR3 is TGTGCCACTAAGTCGGGATCTGGGGCCAACGTCCTGACTTTC. It yields the protein CATKSGSGANVLTF.